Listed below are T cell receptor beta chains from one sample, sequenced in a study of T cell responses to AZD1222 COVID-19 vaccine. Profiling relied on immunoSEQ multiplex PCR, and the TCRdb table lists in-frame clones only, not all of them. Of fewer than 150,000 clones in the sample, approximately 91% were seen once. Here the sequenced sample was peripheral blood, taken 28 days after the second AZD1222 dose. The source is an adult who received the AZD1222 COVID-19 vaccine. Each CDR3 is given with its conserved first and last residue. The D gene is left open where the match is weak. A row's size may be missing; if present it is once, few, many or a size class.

CDR3aa: CASSSGPGRGNTEAFF; CDR3nt: TGTGCCAGCAGTTCGGGCCCGGGTCGGGGGAACACTGAAGCTTTCTTT; d_gene: NA; abundance: once; v_gene: TRBV28; j_gene: TRBJ1-1
CDR3aa: CASSPYWGMNTEAFF; CDR3nt: TGTGCCAGCAGCCCCTACTGGGGCATGAACACTGAAGCTTTCTTT; d_gene: NA; abundance: NA; v_gene: TRBV6-5; j_gene: TRBJ1-1
CDR3aa: CASSRIANQPQHF; CDR3nt: TGTGCCAGCAGTAGGATAGCAAATCAGCCCCAGCATTTT; d_gene: NA; abundance: NA; v_gene: TRBV12-3/TRBV12-4; j_gene: TRBJ1-5
CDR3aa: CASSLFVAGEQFF; CDR3nt: TGTGCCAGCAGTTTATTTGTCGCGGGTGAGCAGTTCTTC; d_gene: NA; abundance: NA; v_gene: TRBV28; j_gene: TRBJ2-1
CDR3aa: CAGRGVPDTQYF; CDR3nt: TGTGCCGGCAGGGGGGTGCCAGATACGCAGTATTTT; d_gene: NA; abundance: once; v_gene: TRBV7-9; j_gene: TRBJ2-3
CDR3aa: CASSPGQGALYGYTF; CDR3nt: TGTGCCAGCTCTCCCGGACAGGGGGCGTTGTATGGCTACACCTTC; d_gene: TRBD1; abundance: once; v_gene: TRBV18; j_gene: TRBJ1-2
CDR3aa: CASSQDIPYEQYF; CDR3nt: TGTGCCAGCAGCCAAGACATCCCCTACGAGCAGTACTTC; d_gene: NA; abundance: NA; v_gene: TRBV4-2; j_gene: TRBJ2-7
CDR3aa: CSVGWGGNEQYF; CDR3nt: TGCAGCGTTGGGTGGGGAGGGAACGAGCAGTACTTC; d_gene: TRBD2; abundance: NA; v_gene: TRBV29-1; j_gene: TRBJ2-7
CDR3aa: CASSRGTHYGYTF; CDR3nt: TGTGCCAGTAGTCGTGGGACGCACTATGGCTACACCTTC; d_gene: NA; abundance: NA; v_gene: TRBV19; j_gene: TRBJ1-2
CDR3aa: CASNRGGQGNEQFF; CDR3nt: TGTGCCAGCAATCGCGGGGGACAAGGCAATGAGCAGTTCTTC; d_gene: NA; abundance: NA; v_gene: TRBV19; j_gene: TRBJ2-1
CDR3aa: CASSYGDRSYEQYF; CDR3nt: TGTGCCAGCAGCTATGGGGACAGATCCTACGAGCAGTACTTC; d_gene: TRBD1; abundance: once; v_gene: TRBV5-4; j_gene: TRBJ2-7
CDR3aa: CASSQGQHNSPLHF; CDR3nt: TGTGCCAGCAGCCAGGGACAACATAATTCACCCCTCCACTTT; d_gene: NA; abundance: NA; v_gene: TRBV7-9; j_gene: TRBJ1-6
CDR3aa: CASSQGLGRQETQYF; CDR3nt: TGTGCCAGCAGCCAAGGTTTAGGGCGGCAAGAGACCCAGTACTTC; d_gene: NA; abundance: NA; v_gene: TRBV3-1/TRBV3-2; j_gene: TRBJ2-5
CDR3aa: CASSDRGWGWTEAFF; CDR3nt: TGTGCCAGCAGTGACCGGGGCTGGGGATGGACTGAAGCTTTCTTT; d_gene: NA; abundance: once; v_gene: TRBV6-4; j_gene: TRBJ1-1
CDR3aa: CASSDRTGRQYF; CDR3nt: TGTGCCAGCAGCGACCGGACAGGGAGGCAGTACTTC; d_gene: TRBD1; abundance: NA; v_gene: TRBV7-2; j_gene: TRBJ2-7
CDR3aa: CASTLSGGGNTEAFF; CDR3nt: TGTGCCAGTACCCTATCCGGAGGAGGGAACACTGAAGCTTTCTTT; d_gene: NA; abundance: NA; v_gene: TRBV19; j_gene: TRBJ1-1
CDR3aa: CASSSDGNYGYTF; CDR3nt: TGTGCCAGCAGTTCGGACGGAAACTATGGCTACACCTTC; d_gene: NA; abundance: NA; v_gene: TRBV2; j_gene: TRBJ1-2
CDR3aa: CASSIRGAEKLFF; CDR3nt: TGTGCCAGTAGTATACGTGGGGCGGAAAAACTGTTTTTT; d_gene: NA; abundance: NA; v_gene: TRBV19; j_gene: TRBJ1-4
CDR3aa: CASRPGPDYGYTF; CDR3nt: TGTGCCAGCAGACCTGGTCCGGACTATGGCTACACCTTC; d_gene: NA; abundance: NA; v_gene: TRBV5-4; j_gene: TRBJ1-2
CDR3aa: CASSYSTVEVNTEAFF; CDR3nt: TGTGCCAGCAGTTACTCGACGGTAGAGGTGAACACTGAAGCTTTCTTT; d_gene: NA; abundance: few; v_gene: TRBV6-5; j_gene: TRBJ1-1
CDR3aa: CASSAEQGAGTEAFF; CDR3nt: TGCGCCAGCAGTGCCGAACAGGGGGCTGGCACTGAAGCTTTCTTT; d_gene: TRBD1; abundance: NA; v_gene: TRBV10-1; j_gene: TRBJ1-1
CDR3aa: CASRKTSGYYNEQFF; CDR3nt: TGTGCCAGCAGAAAGACTAGCGGGTACTACAATGAGCAGTTCTTC; d_gene: TRBD2; abundance: NA; v_gene: TRBV3-1/TRBV3-2; j_gene: TRBJ2-1
CDR3aa: CASSLGQGADGYTF; CDR3nt: TGTGCCAGCAGCTTAGGACAGGGGGCTGATGGCTACACCTTC; d_gene: TRBD1; abundance: NA; v_gene: TRBV7-9; j_gene: TRBJ1-2
CDR3aa: CASSLAVGETQYF; CDR3nt: TGCGCCAGCAGCTTGGCCGTAGGAGAGACCCAGTACTTC; d_gene: NA; abundance: NA; v_gene: TRBV5-1; j_gene: TRBJ2-5
CDR3aa: CASSQLQGHAGNTIYF; CDR3nt: TGTGCCAGCAGCCAGTTACAGGGACACGCTGGAAACACCATATATTTT; d_gene: NA; abundance: NA; v_gene: TRBV4-2; j_gene: TRBJ1-3
CDR3aa: CASSLDRGQQPQHF; CDR3nt: TGTGCCAGCAGTTTAGACAGGGGGCAACAGCCCCAGCATTTT; d_gene: TRBD1; abundance: NA; v_gene: TRBV6-6; j_gene: TRBJ1-5
CDR3aa: CASSPRDYNEQFF; CDR3nt: TGTGCCAGCAGCCCCAGGGACTACAATGAGCAGTTCTTC; d_gene: NA; abundance: NA; v_gene: TRBV6-2/TRBV6-3; j_gene: TRBJ2-1
CDR3aa: CASSPSWNNEQFF; CDR3nt: TGTGCCAGCTCACCGTCCTGGAACAATGAGCAGTTCTTC; d_gene: NA; abundance: NA; v_gene: TRBV18; j_gene: TRBJ2-1
CDR3aa: CASSLSPPGGGQPQHF; CDR3nt: TGTGCCAGCAGTTTATCTCCCCCAGGGGGCGGTCAGCCCCAGCATTTT; d_gene: TRBD1; abundance: NA; v_gene: TRBV27; j_gene: TRBJ1-5
CDR3aa: CAITAGTGEGEQYF; CDR3nt: TGTGCCATCACTGCCGGGACAGGGGAGGGCGAGCAGTACTTC; d_gene: TRBD1; abundance: NA; v_gene: TRBV10-3; j_gene: TRBJ2-7
CDR3aa: CASSPEGYSNQPQHF; CDR3nt: TGTGCCAGCTCACCAGAGGGATATAGCAATCAGCCCCAGCATTTT; d_gene: NA; abundance: NA; v_gene: TRBV18; j_gene: TRBJ1-5
CDR3aa: CASSPPSQAEQFF; CDR3nt: TGTGCCAGCAGTCCCCCTTCACAGGCTGAGCAGTTCTTC; d_gene: NA; abundance: NA; v_gene: TRBV7-3; j_gene: TRBJ2-1
CDR3aa: CASSPPGTGAYNEQFF; CDR3nt: TGTGCCAGCTCACCGCCAGGGACAGGGGCGTACAATGAGCAGTTCTTC; d_gene: TRBD1; abundance: once; v_gene: TRBV18; j_gene: TRBJ2-1
CDR3aa: CSEGGAGTDTQYF; CDR3nt: TGCAGTGAAGGGGGCGCGGGCACAGATACGCAGTATTTT; d_gene: TRBD1; abundance: NA; v_gene: TRBV29-1; j_gene: TRBJ2-3
CDR3aa: CASTAGANNEKLFF; CDR3nt: TGTGCCAGCACCGCTGGGGCTAATAATGAAAAACTGTTTTTT; d_gene: NA; abundance: NA; v_gene: TRBV28; j_gene: TRBJ1-4
CDR3aa: CASSKSGGNTGELFF; CDR3nt: TGTGCCAGCAGTAAAAGCGGGGGGAACACCGGGGAGCTGTTTTTT; d_gene: TRBD2; abundance: NA; v_gene: TRBV9; j_gene: TRBJ2-2
CDR3aa: CASLETANTEAFF; CDR3nt: TGTGCCAGCTTAGAGACAGCGAACACTGAAGCTTTCTTT; d_gene: NA; abundance: NA; v_gene: TRBV7-9; j_gene: TRBJ1-1
CDR3aa: CASSPGKEADTQYF; CDR3nt: TGTGCCAGCTCGCCCGGGAAGGAGGCAGATACGCAGTATTTT; d_gene: NA; abundance: many; v_gene: TRBV6-5; j_gene: TRBJ2-3
CDR3aa: CASSYGSISNQPQHF; CDR3nt: TGTGCCAGCAGTTACGGCTCAATTAGCAATCAGCCCCAGCATTTT; d_gene: NA; abundance: few; v_gene: TRBV6-2/TRBV6-3; j_gene: TRBJ1-5
CDR3aa: CAISRENYGYTF; CDR3nt: TGTGCCATCAGTAGGGAGAACTATGGCTACACCTTC; d_gene: NA; abundance: NA; v_gene: TRBV10-3; j_gene: TRBJ1-2
CDR3aa: CSASPDSYGYTF; CDR3nt: TGCAGTGCTAGTCCCGACAGCTATGGCTACACCTTC; d_gene: NA; abundance: NA; v_gene: TRBV20-1; j_gene: TRBJ1-2
CDR3aa: CASRVVGLTEAFF; CDR3nt: TGTGCCAGCAGGGTAGTGGGCCTCACTGAAGCTTTCTTT; d_gene: NA; abundance: NA; v_gene: TRBV12-3/TRBV12-4; j_gene: TRBJ1-1
CDR3aa: CAISPQGVDSYEQYF; CDR3nt: TGTGCCATCAGCCCGCAGGGGGTGGACAGCTACGAGCAGTACTTC; d_gene: TRBD1; abundance: NA; v_gene: TRBV10-3; j_gene: TRBJ2-7
CDR3aa: CASSPRGGTGELFF; CDR3nt: TGCGCCAGCAGCCCCAGGGGAGGGACCGGGGAGCTGTTTTTT; d_gene: NA; abundance: NA; v_gene: TRBV5-1; j_gene: TRBJ2-2
CDR3aa: CASTPPNGNIQYF; CDR3nt: TGTGCCAGCACCCCTCCGAACGGAAACATTCAGTACTTC; d_gene: NA; abundance: NA; v_gene: TRBV27; j_gene: TRBJ2-4
CDR3aa: CASSLSGSGNTIYF; CDR3nt: TGTGCCAGCAGCTTATCGGGCTCTGGAAACACCATATATTTT; d_gene: NA; abundance: NA; v_gene: TRBV7-9; j_gene: TRBJ1-3
CDR3aa: CASSYGTGITSSYNSPLHF; CDR3nt: TGTGCCAGCAGTTATGGGACAGGGATAACGAGCTCCTATAATTCACCCCTCCACTTT; d_gene: TRBD1; abundance: NA; v_gene: TRBV27; j_gene: TRBJ1-6
CDR3aa: CASSRGGGRGLYNEQFF; CDR3nt: TGTGCCAGCAGCCGCGGGGGAGGCAGGGGGCTCTACAATGAGCAGTTCTTC; d_gene: NA; abundance: NA; v_gene: TRBV14; j_gene: TRBJ2-1
CDR3aa: CSASQGEGGYTF; CDR3nt: TGCAGTGCCAGTCAGGGGGAAGGTGGCTACACCTTC; d_gene: TRBD1; abundance: NA; v_gene: TRBV20-1; j_gene: TRBJ1-2